Below are 32 T cell receptor beta chains sequenced from a single sample in a study of CXCR3-negative and CXCR3-positive naive CD8 T cells. Study-level points and caveats: CXCR3-negative naive cells had less hydrophobic TRB CDR3s than did CXCR3-positive naive cells.

Their antigens are not known. Preparation of TRB cDNA libraries relied on 5' RACE carrying UMI labels. TCRdb re-called the 5' RACE reads; every CDR3 protein appears as one record, without DNA. Here the sample table reports 55,000 to 65,000 distinct CDR3 sequences. Input material: naive CXCR3+ CD8+ T cells from blood. Indicated subset: CD45RO-CCR7+CD27+CD95- naive CD8+ T cells expressing CXCR3 (TNR3+). The receptors here all came from a human donor in good health. Some clones in this sample may be carry-over from other donors' samples.

This chain joins TRBV6-2 or TRBV6-3 and TRBJ1-1. The CDR3 consists of 15 residues. Looked up from germline, CDR1 is MNHEY and CDR2 is SVGEGT. CDR3 in amino acids: CASTTSRGLNTEAFF.

This CDR3 is CASSSDSPYEQYF. The chain is built from TRBV11-2 and TRBJ2-7. Per the germline V gene, CDR1 is SGHAT and CDR2 is FQNNGV. This CDR3 has 13 amino acids.

The chain combines TRBV28 with TRBJ2-4; TCRdb returns TRBD1, unconfirmable since there is no DNA. The CDR3 contains 14 residues. Per germline, CDR1 MDHEN and CDR2 SYDVKM. The CDR3 reads CASSSTPDLNIQYF.

The chain uses TRBV29-1 and TRBJ2-6; TCRdb's D gene call, TRBD1, goes unchecked for lack of DNA. The CDR3 sequence is 15 residues long. Germline values: CDR1 SQVTM, CDR2 ANQGSEA. The CDR3 sequence: CSVGSGVGGANVLTF. The full variable domain, completed using reference TRBV29-1 and TRBJ2-6, is SAVISQKPSRDICQRGTSLTIQCQVDSQVTMMFWYRQQPGQSLTLIATANQGSEATYESGFVIDKFPISRPNLTFSTLTVSNMSPEDSSIYLCSVGSGVGGANVLTFGAGSRLTVL.

CDR3: CSALLITEAFF. The genes are TRBV20-1 and TRBJ1-1. This CDR3 comprises 11 residues. Germline CDR1 is DFQATT and CDR2 is SNEGSKA (reference sequence).

This rearrangement joins TRBV9 to TRBJ2-1; TCRdb's assignment of TRBD1 cannot be checked, as there is no DNA. Germline V CDR1 and CDR2: SGDLS, YYNGEE. There are 15 residues in the CDR3. The CDR3 here is CASSPGGPAYNEQFF.

The CDR3 loop is CASSPSGSTEAFF. This chain uses TRBV9 with TRBJ1-1. The CDR3 runs to 13 residues. Germline CDR1 and CDR2: SGDLS and YYNGEE. The full variable domain, its missing parts supplied by reference TRBV9 and TRBJ1-1, is DSGVTQTPKHLITATGQRVTLRCSPRSGDLSVYWYQQSLDQGLQFLIQYYNGEERAKGNILERFSAQQFPDLHSELNLSSLELGDSALYFCASSPSGSTEAFFGQGTRLTVV.

The chain joins TRBV20-1 to TRBJ1-2; TCRdb selects TRBD1, and the lack of DNA leaves this call unchecked. The CDR3 covers 15 residues. Germline V lookup: CDR1 DFQATT, CDR2 SNEGSKA (reference sequence). The CDR3 region is CSARDPEGMDYGYTF.

V and J are TRBV7-6 and TRBJ1-2. Germline CDR1 is SGHVS and CDR2 is FNYEAQ. This CDR3 spans 13 amino acids. CDR3 residues: CASSSGPAKGYTF.

V and J are TRBV18 and TRBJ2-7; TCRdb returns TRBD1, unconfirmable since there is no DNA. There are 15 residues in the CDR3. The germline CDR1 and CDR2 sequences are KGHSH and LQKENI. The CDR3 is CASSFYGAGYYEQYF.

This clonotype is deemed medium-sized (0.01 to 0.1%) by its frequency. V and J are TRBV7-2 and TRBJ1-2; without DNA, the TCRdb call of TRBD1 cannot be checked. Germline CDR1 reads SGHTA; CDR2 reads FQGNSA. This CDR3 spans 16 amino acids. The CDR3 is CASSLSQGLANYGYTF. The full variable domain, completed using reference TRBV7-2 and TRBJ1-2, is GAGVSQSPSNKVTEKGKDVELRCDPISGHTALYWYRQSLGQGLEFLIYFQGNSAPDKSGLPSDRFSAERTGGSVSTLTIQRTQQEDSAVYLCASSLSQGLANYGYTFGSGTRLTVV.

The rearrangement joins TRBV15 to TRBJ1-2. The germline CDR1 and CDR2 sequences are LNHNV and YYDKDF (reference sequence). The CDR3 covers 14 residues. CDR3 residues: CATSSRGGNYGYTF.

This chain uses TRBV10-3 with TRBJ1-3; checking the TCRdb D call of TRBD1 is not possible without DNA. The CDR3 covers 15 residues. Germline V gives CDR1 ENHRY, CDR2 SYGVKD. CDR3 protein: CAIRGTVQEGNTIYF.

CDR3 loop: CSARISYSGGLNEQFF. The chain links TRBV20-1 to TRBJ2-1; TCRdb calls TRBD2, which cannot be checked without DNA. CDR3 length: 16 residues. Germline V gene sequence: CDR1 DFQATT, CDR2 SNEGSKA (reference sequence).

The chain has TRBV15 and TRBJ2-7. The CDR3 is 13 amino acids. Germline lookup yields CDR1 LNHNV and CDR2 YYDKDF (reference sequence). The CDR3 sequence: CATSIGLPYEQYF.

The rearrangement joins TRBV7-2 to TRBJ1-1; TCRdb calls TRBD1, which cannot be checked without DNA. Per germline, CDR1 SGHTA and CDR2 FQGNSA. The CDR3 has 15 amino acids. This chain's CDR3 is CASSLVGSQGNEAFF. Drawing the rest from reference TRBV7-2 and TRBJ1-1, the complete variable domain is GAGVSQSPSNKVTEKGKDVELRCDPISGHTALYWYRQSLGQGLEFLIYFQGNSAPDKSGLPSDRFSAERTGGSVSTLTIQRTQQEDSAVYLCASSLVGSQGNEAFFGQGTRLTVV.

This rearrangement joins TRBV7-9 to TRBJ2-7. This CDR3 has 17 amino acids. The germline CDR1 and CDR2 sequences are SEHNR and FQNEAQ (reference sequence). The chain's CDR3 is CASSLARLAPSSYEQYF.

The chain links TRBV25-1 to TRBJ1-1; there is no DNA to check the TCRdb D call of TRBD1. Germline V gene sequence: CDR1 MGHDK, CDR2 SYGVNS. The CDR3 totals 16 residues. CDR3 region: CASREIDRDRGIEAFF.

The chain is built from TRBV4-3 and TRBJ2-7. This CDR3 spans 14 amino acids. The germline V gene has CDR1 LGHNA and CDR2 YSLEER. The CDR3 loop reads CASSQDHSSYEQYF.

This sequence joins TRBV24-1 and TRBJ2-7; the TRBD1 assignment by TCRdb is unverifiable without DNA. CDR1 KGHDR and CDR2 SFDVKD come from the germline V gene. The CDR3 is 14 residues long. The CDR3 here is CADHRGQESYEQYF.

The genes are TRBV19 and TRBJ1-1; TCRdb designates TRBD1, a call that cannot be tested without DNA. This CDR3 spans 14 amino acids. Germline V gives CDR1 LNHDA, CDR2 SQIVND (reference sequence). The CDR3 reads CASSPTGRGTEAFF.

CDR3 in amino acids: CASSQDLRNVYEQYF. The chain joins TRBV14 to TRBJ2-7. The CDR3 totals 15 residues. Per germline, CDR1 SGHDN and CDR2 FVKESK.

This chain uses TRBV14 with TRBJ1-1; as DNA is missing, the TRBD1 call by TCRdb cannot be tested. Germline V lookup: CDR1 SGHDN, CDR2 FVKESK. CDR3 length: 13 amino acids. This CDR3 is CASSHRDSTEAFF.

The CDR3 sequence: CASSLVRQGGTQYF. The chain joins TRBV7-8 to TRBJ2-5; TCRdb reports TRBD2, a call that lacks DNA to check it against. The germline gives CDR1 SGHVS, CDR2 FQNEAQ. CDR3 length: 14 amino acids.

The rearrangement joins TRBV6-4 to TRBJ2-1; the D call from TCRdb, TRBD2, cannot be confirmed without DNA. Germline V lookup: CDR1 MRHNA, CDR2 SNTAGT. The CDR3 extends over 16 amino acids. CDR3 residues: CASSDRTSGEYNEQFF.

The genes are TRBV28 and TRBJ1-2. The CDR3 totals 14 residues. Germline-derived CDR1 and CDR2 are MDHEN and SYDVKM. CDR3 sequence: CASSAPQPLYGYTF.

This chain connects TRBV3-1 to TRBJ2-7; without DNA, the TCRdb call of TRBD1 cannot be checked. Germline V CDR1 and CDR2: LGHDT, YNNKEL (reference sequence). This CDR3 is 13 amino acids long. The CDR3 loop is CASSPTGGYEQYF.

The chain has TRBV6-6 and TRBJ2-5; the TRBD2 assignment by TCRdb is unverifiable without DNA. The CDR3 spans 14 residues. Germline assignment: CDR1 MNHNY and CDR2 SVGAGI (reference sequence). The CDR3 loop is CASSYWGEQETQYF.

This chain connects TRBV29-1 to TRBJ1-2; the D call from TCRdb, TRBD1, cannot be confirmed without DNA. Germline loops: CDR1 SQVTM, CDR2 ANQGSEA. The CDR3 consists of 12 residues. The CDR3 spells CSVADGAGGYTF.

This chain links TRBV12-3 or TRBV12-4 with TRBJ1-2; TCRdb returns TRBD1, unconfirmable since there is no DNA. The CDR3 consists of 14 residues. CDR3: CTSSRDNPNYGYTF.

This chain's CDR3 is CASRRIQSSYNEQFF. The rearrangement uses TRBV27 and TRBJ2-1. This CDR3 has 15 residues. Per the germline V gene, CDR1 is MNHEY and CDR2 is SMNVEV (reference sequence).

CDR3 in amino acids: CSARDTGTSYEQYF. The J gene is TRBJ2-7, the V gene TRBV20-1; the D call of TRBD2 rests on TCRdb alone, since no DNA is present to check it. Germline V CDR1 and CDR2: DFQATT, SNEGSKA (reference sequence). This CDR3 spans 14 amino acids.